A single sample is the source of the 7 T cell receptor beta chains below, sequenced in a study of naive CD8 T cells in extremely preterm neonates. Deliveries were elective term cesareans at about 35-41 weeks, with no labor or membrane rupture. Sequenced by immunoSEQ multiplex PCR; TCRdb stores in-frame clones only, minus some. This table has fewer than 7,000 clones, under 99% appearing once. The sample was naive CD8+ T cells from cord blood. The receptors originated from a newborn in good health.

The CDR3 here is CASSAGTVYGYTF. CDR3 DNA: TGCGCCAGCAGCGCCGGGACAGTCTATGGCTACACCTTC. The rearrangement uses TRBV4-1 and TRBJ1-2, with 7 nucleotides matching TRBD1. V lost 5 bases to trimming and J lost 4 bases; unmatched junction nucleotides: 4. The CDR3 runs to 13 residues. Germline V CDR1 and CDR2: MGHRA, YSYEKL.

Here the CDR3 DNA reads TGTGCCAGCAGCTTCGCGACAGGGTACGAGCAGTACTTC. Encoded protein: CASSFATGYEQYF. The rearrangement joins TRBV11-3 to TRBJ2-7; 7 bases agree with TRBD1. The germline V gene has CDR1 SGHNT and CDR2 YENEEA. With 3 bases clipped from V and 4 bases from J, the junction kept 3 bases outside the gene matches. There are 13 residues in the CDR3.

The chain recombines TRBV4-3 with TRBJ2-7; D is unclear. The V gene lost 0 bases and the J gene lost 3 bases, with 6 bases spanning the gap. There are 13 residues in the CDR3. Germline V gene lookup returns CDR1 LGHNA and CDR2 YSLEER. The CDR3 sequence: CASSQDNNYEQYF. CDR3 sequence (DNA): TGCGCCAGCAGCCAAGATAACAACTACGAGCAGTACTTC.

J is TRBJ2-1 and V is TRBV19, with 11 bases matching TRBD2. The CDR3 has 13 residues. J was trimmed by 5 bases and V by 6 bases; bases with no gene match: 0. CDR1 and CDR2 (germline): LNHDA, SQIVND (reference sequence). The CDR3 region has the DNA TGTGCCAGTAGACTAGCGGGGGACAATGAGCAGTTCTTC. Protein: CASRLAGDNEQFF.

This chain joins TRBV5-1 and TRBJ2-7; tentative D call: TRBD2 (6 bases). The CDR3 consists of 14 residues. Trimming took off 2 bases at V and 2 bases at J, with 11 bases between the two ends. From germline, CDR1 is SGHRS and CDR2 YFSETQ. The CDR3 loop reads CASSFSAGPYEQYF. The CDR3 DNA reads TGCGCCAGCAGCTTCAGCGCGGGGCCCTACGAGCAGTACTTC.

The chain links TRBV19 to TRBJ2-7, with unresolved D. V lost 4 bases to trimming and J lost 5 bases, with 12 bases between them. Per germline, CDR1 LNHDA and CDR2 SQIVND (reference sequence). The CDR3 has 13 amino acids. CDR3 residues: CASSKDGYHEQYF. Here the CDR3 DNA reads TGTGCCAGTAGTAAAGACGGGTATCACGAGCAGTACTTC.

The rearrangement uses TRBV2 and TRBJ2-7; D is ambiguous. CDR3 length equals 14 residues. The germline CDR1 and CDR2 sequences are SNHLY and FYNNEI. Deletions cut 3 bases from V and 3 bases from J, with 12 bases between. In DNA, the CDR3 is TGTGCCAGCAGTGACATAGCCACCCACTACGAGCAGTACTTC. It encodes CASSDIATHYEQYF.